The 22 T cell receptor beta chains given below trace back to one sample, sequenced in a study of sequential checkpoint blockade in melanoma. The assay was immunoSEQ multiplex PCR, and TCRdb's table has in-frame clones only and misses some. The sample holds about 14,000 clones, about three quarters seen once. The treatment was: randomized to nivolumab then ipilimumab (arm A) or the reverse (arm B). Specimen: CD8+ T cells sorted from blood (inferred from file names), collected from a patient given nivolumab and ipilimumab in sequence. Receptors originate from a human donor with melanoma.

This clone was observed a single time. CDR3 residues: CASSLGTSGGETQYF. For the CDR3, the DNA is TGTGCCAGCAGCTTAGGGACTAGCGGGGGTGAGACCCAGTACTTC. The chain uses TRBV7-8 and TRBJ2-5, with 13 bases identical to TRBD2. Germline V lookup: CDR1 SGHVS, CDR2 FQNEAQ. J gave up 5 bases and V 1 base, and 1 base lay outside the gene matches. The length of the CDR3 is 15 residues.

The rearrangement uses TRBV7-6 and TRBJ2-6, with no clear D. The CDR3 has 14 residues. V lost 2 bases to trimming and J lost 1 base, with 3 bases between them. The germline V gene has CDR1 SGHVS and CDR2 FNYEAQ. The CDR3 is CASSLQSGANVLTF. DNA of the CDR3: TGTGCCAGCAGCTTACAGTCTGGGGCCAACGTCCTGACTTTC.

V usage is TRBV27 and J usage is TRBJ2-3, with no clear D. The CDR3 loop spans 13 amino acids. Per germline, CDR1 MNHEY and CDR2 SMNVEV (reference sequence). Trimming removed 5 bases at V and 2 bases at J, with 8 bases between. The CDR3 DNA reads TGTGCCAGCAGTCCCCTAATCACAGATACGCAGTATTTT. It is translated as CASSPLITDTQYF.

This clone has more than one count but fewer than ten. The chain has TRBV21-1 and TRBJ2-3; TRBD1 is the table's D call, not checked against the DNA. TRBV21-1 has pseudogene status. CDR3 size: 15 residues. CDR3 DNA: TGTGCCAGCAGCAAAAGGACAGACAGCACAGATACGCAGTATTTT. Encoded protein: CASSKRTDSTDTQYF.

This clone was picked up one time. The chain joins TRBV29-1 to TRBJ1-2; D is perhaps TRBD1 (5 bases). Germline assignment: CDR1 SQVTM and CDR2 ANQGSEA. The CDR3 loop spans 14 amino acids. V was pared by 3 bases and J by 2 bases, with 13 bases between. In DNA, the CDR3 is TGCAGCGTTGATAGTGTCAGGACAAACTATGGCTACACCTTC. Translating it yields CSVDSVRTNYGYTF.

V gene TRBV7-2 combines with J gene TRBJ2-7, with D possibly TRBD2 on 6 matching bases. Trimming left V 1 base short and J 0 bases short, with 13 bases between. This CDR3 contains 16 residues. CDR1 is SGHTA, CDR2 FQGNSA, per germline. The CDR3 here is CASSLGLAFSSYEQYF. CDR3 coding DNA: TGTGCCAGCAGCTTAGGGCTAGCGTTCAGCTCCTACGAGCAGTACTTC.

The chain carries TRBV7-9 and TRBJ1-2, with 7 bases that match TRBD1. CDR1 is SEHNR, CDR2 FQNEAQ, per germline (reference sequence). This CDR3 spans 17 amino acids. V trimming: 1 base; J trimming: 0 bases; junction bases outside the gene matches: 8. This chain's CDR3 is CASSLGTGDLANYGYTF. Here the CDR3 DNA reads TGTGCCAGCAGCTTAGGGACAGGTGACCTAGCTAACTATGGCTACACCTTC.

J is TRBJ2-5 and V is TRBV7-2; TRBD1 might be the D (7 bases). V was shortened by 6 bases and J by 2 bases, with 13 bases between the two germline ends. This CDR3 has 14 residues. Germline assignment: CDR1 SGHTA and CDR2 FQGNSA. As DNA, the CDR3 is TGTGCCAGCAGGTACAGGGGAGGTCAAGAGACCCAGTACTTC. Translating it yields CASRYRGGQETQYF. Supplemented by reference TRBV7-2 and TRBJ2-5, the full variable domain reads GAGVSQSPSNKVTEKGKDVELRCDPISGHTALYWYRQSLGQGLEFLIYFQGNSAPDKSGLPSDRFSAERTGGSVSTLTIQRTQQEDSAVYLCASRYRGGQETQYFGPGTRLLVL.

In its sample, this clone was seen once. The CDR3 reads CASSPEGLPYEQYF. As DNA, the CDR3 is TGCGCCAGCAGCCCGGAAGGACTTCCCTACGAGCAGTACTTC. This rearrangement joins TRBV4-1 to TRBJ2-7, with D possibly being TRBD2 (5 bases). Germline loops: CDR1 MGHRA, CDR2 YSYEKL. Trimming pared 4 bases from V and 2 bases from J, leaving 12 bases between. The CDR3 length is 14 residues.

The CDR3 DNA reads TGTGCCAGCAGCGGTCGGACAGACCTTGATGAAAAACTGTTTTTT. It yields the protein CASSGRTDLDEKLFF. The J gene is TRBJ1-4, the V gene TRBV7-9, with TRBD1 as a possible D gene (6 bases). Germline CDR1 is SEHNR and CDR2 is FQNEAQ (reference sequence). This CDR3 region has 15 residues. The V gene lost 5 bases and the J gene lost 6 bases, with 16 bases spanning the gap.

The CDR3 here is CASSEARFLKDSYTDTQYF. In nucleotides, the CDR3 is TGTGCCAGCAGTGAAGCGCGGTTCTTGAAGGACTCTTACACAGATACGCAGTATTTT. The V call is TRBV2, the J call TRBJ2-3, with a tentative D call TRBD2 (5 bases). Deletions cut 0 bases from V and 2 bases from J, with 21 bases between. Germline V gene data show CDR1 as SNHLY and CDR2 as FYNNEI. This CDR3 is built from 19 residues.

V is TRBV5-4 and J is TRBJ2-7; 10 positions match TRBD1. V was clipped by 4 bases and J by 1 base; unmatched bases: 2. Germline values: CDR1 SGHNT, CDR2 YYREEE (reference sequence). The CDR3 loop spans 14 amino acids. This chain's CDR3 is CASSPGQGSYEQYF. In nucleotides, the CDR3 is TGTGCCAGCAGCCCGGGACAGGGGTCCTACGAGCAGTACTTC.

This clone was found once. The gene calls are TRBV9 and TRBJ2-3, with 8 bases fitting TRBD2. Germline loops: CDR1 SGDLS, CDR2 YYNGEE. The ends lost 1 base at V and 5 bases at J; junction bases unmatched: 9. CDR3 length: 16 amino acids. The CDR3 spells CASSVTSGGGGDTQYF. The CDR3 DNA is TGTGCCAGCAGCGTAACTAGCGGAGGTGGGGGAGATACGCAGTATTTT.

CDR3 loop: CASSLGSGSRPQHF. The CDR3 DNA follows: TGTGCCAGCAGTTTAGGGTCAGGGTCACGGCCCCAGCATTTT. V and J are TRBV27 and TRBJ1-5; D possibly corresponds to TRBD1 (5 bases). The ends were cut back, 2 bases at V and 9 bases at J, with 14 bases in the middle. The germline CDR1 and CDR2 sequences are MNHEY and SMNVEV (reference sequence). The CDR3 is 14 residues long.

The chain recombines TRBV30 with TRBJ2-5; tentative D call: TRBD2 (6 bases). The CDR3 runs to 12 residues. Germline assignment: CDR1 GTSNPN and CDR2 SVGIG (reference sequence). V was pared by 7 bases and J by 5 bases, with 14 bases between. Here the CDR3 DNA reads TGTGCCTCCTGGGACTTGGGGGAGACCCAGTACTTC. It is translated as CASWDLGETQYF.

CDR3 in amino acids: CASKRDRGLYNEQFF. CDR3 DNA sequence: TGTGCCAGCAAGAGGGACAGGGGACTTTACAATGAGCAGTTCTTC. The rearrangement uses TRBV27 and TRBJ2-1; 10 bases fit TRBD1. The V gene end was trimmed by 7 bases and the J gene end by 4 bases; junction bases not matched to a gene: 7. Germline V gene data show CDR1 as MNHEY and CDR2 as SMNVEV (reference sequence). The CDR3 has 15 residues.

This clone has just one count. The chain has TRBV9 and TRBJ1-3, with 8 bases lining up with TRBD1. Trimming cost V 4 bases and J 0 bases; bases outside gene matches: 3. Germline loops: CDR1 SGDLS, CDR2 YYNGEE. The CDR3 is made up of 15 amino acids. The CDR3 DNA sequence: TGTGCCAGCAGCATCGACAGGGGCTCTGGAAACACCATATATTTT. Translating gives CASSIDRGSGNTIYF.

The rearrangement joins TRBV4-3 to TRBJ2-5; no clear D gene. Germline-derived CDR1 and CDR2 are LGHNA and YSLEER. The CDR3 has 13 residues. V lost 1 base to trimming and J lost 4 bases, with 7 bases between them. Written as DNA, the CDR3 is TGCGCCAGCAGCCAAGTAATGGCAGAGACCCAGTACTTC. Protein product: CASSQVMAETQYF.

This clone was detected a few times. This rearrangement joins TRBV2 to TRBJ2-5; TRBD2 is a possible D gene (7 bases). The ends were cut back, 11 bases at V and 0 bases at J, with 16 bases in the middle. CDR3 length equals 14 residues. Germline V gene sequence: CDR1 SNHLY, CDR2 FYNNEI. In nucleotides, the CDR3 is TGTGCCTTTCCCCGGGGGGCGGACCAAGAGACCCAGTACTTC. Protein: CAFPRGADQETQYF.

The V call is TRBV7-9, the J call TRBJ2-1; 8 bases match TRBD1. Germline CDR1 and CDR2: SEHNR and FQNEAQ (reference sequence). This CDR3 contains 15 residues. Germline trimming cut 3 bases from V and 2 bases from J; bases unmatched to any gene: 3. CDR3 nucleotide sequence: TGTGCCAGCAGCTTCGGGACAGGCGCCTACAATGAGCAGTTCTTC. Translation: CASSFGTGAYNEQFF.

The chain couples TRBV7-2 to TRBJ2-7; 11 nucleotides agree with TRBD2. The trim removed 4 bases at V and 3 bases at J, leaving 2 bases unmatched. The CDR3 is 14 residues long. Germline CDR1 is SGHTA and CDR2 is FQGNSA. In nucleotides, the CDR3 is TGTGCCAGCAGCTGGGGGACTAGCGGCTACGAGCAGTACTTC. Translated, it gives CASSWGTSGYEQYF.

The rearrangement links TRBV27 to TRBJ1-5; D gene unclear. CDR1 and CDR2 (germline): MNHEY, SMNVEV (reference sequence). The CDR3 sequence is 13 residues long. V was shortened by 3 bases and J by 4 bases, with 7 bases between the two germline ends. As DNA, the CDR3 is TGTGCCAGCAGTTTCGGAGGGAATCAGCCCCAGCATTTT. This sequence encodes CASSFGGNQPQHF.